The present T cell receptor (beta chain) was sequenced within a study of shared clonotypes between healthy human individuals. Across the study: The study used three CD4 naive, three CD4 memory, two CD8 naive and one CD8 memory plate per donor.

The healthy adult donors were HIV-negative and reported no recent acute infections or vaccinations. V lost 0 bases to trimming and J lost 7 bases, with 8 bases between them. The CDR3 loop spans 12 amino acids. Looked up from germline, CDR1 is SGHRS and CDR2 is YFSETQ. When replicate PCRs were run on sorted subsets, they used about 220 ng DNA, some 29,000 T cell genomes. As processed by the authors: From ImmunoSEQ came sequences covering only the junction and carrying no quality scores, so filtering differed. Clones were read by immunoSEQ multiplex PCR, and TCRdb kept only the in-frame ones, dropping some. V, J and clone size were drawn from that table, and D and trimming were deduced from the DNA. The data contain about 730,000 clones, 55% to 75% of them singletons.

The sequenced sample was memory CD4+ T cells sorted from blood. This sample's subset: CD45RA-negative fraction. The chain recombines TRBV5-1 with TRBJ2-7, with D unclear. The sequence was collected from a woman in her 30s in good health. The DNA for the CDR3 is TGCGCCAGCAGCTTGGCCGCAGAGGAGCAGTACTTC. Protein sequence: CASSLAAEEQYF.